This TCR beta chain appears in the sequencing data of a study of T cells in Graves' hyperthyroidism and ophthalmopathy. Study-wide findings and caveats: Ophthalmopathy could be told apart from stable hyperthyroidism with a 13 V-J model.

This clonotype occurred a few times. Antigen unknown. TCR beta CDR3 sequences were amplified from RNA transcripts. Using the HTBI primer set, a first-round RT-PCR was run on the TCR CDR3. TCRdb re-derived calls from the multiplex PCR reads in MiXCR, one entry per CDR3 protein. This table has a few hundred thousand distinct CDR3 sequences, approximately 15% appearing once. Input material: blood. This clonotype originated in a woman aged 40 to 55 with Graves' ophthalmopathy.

CDR3 protein: CAISESTERIFSGANVLTF. CDR3 bases: TGTGCCATCAGTGAGTCGACCGAAAGAATCTTCTCTGGGGCCAACGTCCTGACTTTC. The chain employs TRBV10-3 and TRBJ2-6, with unresolved D. The CDR3 is 19 amino acids. V gave up 0 bases and J gave up 0 bases, with 15 bases separating them. From germline, CDR1 is ENHRY and CDR2 SYGVKD.